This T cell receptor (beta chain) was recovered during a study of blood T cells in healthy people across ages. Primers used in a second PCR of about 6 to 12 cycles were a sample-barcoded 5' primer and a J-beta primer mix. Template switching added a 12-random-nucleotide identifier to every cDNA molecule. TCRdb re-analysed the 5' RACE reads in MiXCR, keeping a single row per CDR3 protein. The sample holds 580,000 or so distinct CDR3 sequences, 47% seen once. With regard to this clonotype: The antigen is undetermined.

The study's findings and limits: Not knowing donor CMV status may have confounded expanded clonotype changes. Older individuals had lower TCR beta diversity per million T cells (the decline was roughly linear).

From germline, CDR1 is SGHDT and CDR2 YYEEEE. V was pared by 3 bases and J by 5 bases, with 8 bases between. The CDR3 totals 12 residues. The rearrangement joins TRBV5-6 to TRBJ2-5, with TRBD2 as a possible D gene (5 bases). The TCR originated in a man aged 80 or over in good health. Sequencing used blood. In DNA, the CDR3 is TGTGCCAGCAGCTCGGGGTTGGAGACCCAGTACTTC. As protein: CASSSGLETQYF.